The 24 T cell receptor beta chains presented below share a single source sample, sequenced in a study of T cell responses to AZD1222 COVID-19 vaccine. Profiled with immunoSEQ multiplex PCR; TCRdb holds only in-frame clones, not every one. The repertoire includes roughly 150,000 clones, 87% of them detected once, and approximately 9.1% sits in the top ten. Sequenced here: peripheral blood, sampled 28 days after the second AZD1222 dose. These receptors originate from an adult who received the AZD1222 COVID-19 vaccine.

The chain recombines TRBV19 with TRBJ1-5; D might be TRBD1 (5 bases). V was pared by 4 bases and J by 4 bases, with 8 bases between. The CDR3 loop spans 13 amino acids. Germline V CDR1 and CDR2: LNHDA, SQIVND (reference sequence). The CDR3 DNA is TGTGCCAGTAGTAAACAGGTTAATCAGCCCCAGCATTTT. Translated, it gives CASSKQVNQPQHF.

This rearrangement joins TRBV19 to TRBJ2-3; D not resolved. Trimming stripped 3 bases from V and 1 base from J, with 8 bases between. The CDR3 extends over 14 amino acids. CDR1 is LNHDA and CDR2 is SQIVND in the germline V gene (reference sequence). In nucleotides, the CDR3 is TGTGCCAGTAGTATGTCGGTGGGCACAGATACGCAGTATTTT. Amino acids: CASSMSVGTDTQYF.

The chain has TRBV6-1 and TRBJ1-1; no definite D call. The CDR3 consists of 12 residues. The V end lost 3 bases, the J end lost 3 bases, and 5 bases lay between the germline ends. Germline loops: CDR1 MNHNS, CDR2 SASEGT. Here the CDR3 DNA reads TGTGCCAGCAGTGAGGGGTACACTGAAGCTTTCTTT. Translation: CASSEGYTEAFF.

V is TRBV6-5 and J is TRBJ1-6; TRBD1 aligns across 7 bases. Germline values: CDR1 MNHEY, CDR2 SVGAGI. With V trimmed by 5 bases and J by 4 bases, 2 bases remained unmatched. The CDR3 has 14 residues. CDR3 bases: TGTGCCAGCAGTCCGACAGGGTATAATTCACCCCTCCACTTT. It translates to CASSPTGYNSPLHF.

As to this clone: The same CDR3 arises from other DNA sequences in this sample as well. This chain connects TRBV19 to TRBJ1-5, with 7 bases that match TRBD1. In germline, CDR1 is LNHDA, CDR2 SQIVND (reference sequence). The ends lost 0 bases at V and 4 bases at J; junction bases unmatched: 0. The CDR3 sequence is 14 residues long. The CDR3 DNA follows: TGTGCCAGTAGTATAGACAGGGGGAATCAGCCCCAGCATTTT. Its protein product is CASSIDRGNQPQHF. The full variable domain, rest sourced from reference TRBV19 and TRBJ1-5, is DGGITQSPKYLFRKEGQNVTLSCEQNLNHDAMYWYRQDPGQGLRLIYYSQIVNDFQKGDIAEGYSVSREKKESFPLTVTSAQKNPTAFYLCASSIDRGNQPQHFGDGTRLSIL.

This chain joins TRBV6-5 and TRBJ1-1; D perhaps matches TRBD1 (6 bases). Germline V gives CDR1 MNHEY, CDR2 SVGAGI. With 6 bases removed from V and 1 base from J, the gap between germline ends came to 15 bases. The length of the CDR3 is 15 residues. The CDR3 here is CASRPPGQPNTEAFF. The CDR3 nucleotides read TGTGCCAGCAGACCACCCGGACAGCCGAACACTGAAGCTTTCTTT.

The DNA for the CDR3 is TGTGCCAGTAGTCCGTGGACGGCGAACACTGAAGCTTTCTTT. Protein: CASSPWTANTEAFF. The rearrangement links TRBV19 to TRBJ1-1, with D hard to call. Germline-derived CDR1 and CDR2 are LNHDA and SQIVND (reference sequence). CDR3 length: 14 amino acids. The V and J ends lost 5 bases and 1 base respectively, with 11 bases between them.

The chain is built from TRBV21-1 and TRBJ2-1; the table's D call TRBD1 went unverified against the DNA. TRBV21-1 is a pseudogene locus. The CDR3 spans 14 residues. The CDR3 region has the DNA TGTGCCAGCAGCAAACGGCCAGGGGGCAATGAGCAGTTCTTC. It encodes CASSKRPGGNEQFF.

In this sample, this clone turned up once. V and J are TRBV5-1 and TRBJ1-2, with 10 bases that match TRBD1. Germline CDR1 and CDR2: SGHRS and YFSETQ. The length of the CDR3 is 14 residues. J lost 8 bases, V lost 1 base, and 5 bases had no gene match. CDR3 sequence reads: CASSLRGTGEGYTF. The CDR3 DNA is TGCGCCAGCAGCTTGAGAGGGACAGGGGAAGGCTACACCTTC.

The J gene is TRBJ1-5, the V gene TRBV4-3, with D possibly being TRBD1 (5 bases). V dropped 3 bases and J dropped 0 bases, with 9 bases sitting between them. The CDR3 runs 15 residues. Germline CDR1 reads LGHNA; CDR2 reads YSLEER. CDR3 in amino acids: CASSQGLSSNQPQHF. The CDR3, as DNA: TGCGCCAGCAGCCAGGGACTTTCTAGCAATCAGCCCCAGCATTTT.

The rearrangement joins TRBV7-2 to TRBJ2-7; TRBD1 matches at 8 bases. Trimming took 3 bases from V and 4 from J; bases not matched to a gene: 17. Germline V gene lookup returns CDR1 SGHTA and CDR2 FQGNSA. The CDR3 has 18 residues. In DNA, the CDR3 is TGTGCCAGCAGCTTTAGAGGAGGGGCGGGACAGGCTACTTACGAGCAGTACTTC. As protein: CASSFRGGAGQATYEQYF.

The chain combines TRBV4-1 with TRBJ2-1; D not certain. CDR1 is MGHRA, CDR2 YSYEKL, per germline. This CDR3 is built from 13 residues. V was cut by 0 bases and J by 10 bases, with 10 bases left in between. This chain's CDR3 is CASSQDLFTEQFF. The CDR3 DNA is TGCGCCAGCAGCCAAGATCTGTTCACAGAGCAGTTCTTC.

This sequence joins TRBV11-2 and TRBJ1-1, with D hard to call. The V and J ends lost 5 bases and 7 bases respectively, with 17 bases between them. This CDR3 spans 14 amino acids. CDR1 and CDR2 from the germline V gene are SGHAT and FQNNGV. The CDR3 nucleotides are TGTGCCAGCAGCCCCTCCCGAGGAGGTCTTGAAGCTTTCTTT. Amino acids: CASSPSRGGLEAFF.

This CDR3 reads CASSPPQGAGYEQYF. CDR3 sequence (DNA): TGTGCCAGCAGCCCTCCTCAGGGGGCGGGGTACGAGCAGTACTTC. This sequence joins TRBV28 and TRBJ2-7; the match to TRBD1 covers 8 bases. V gave up 6 bases and J gave up 4 bases; unmatched junction bases: 11. Germline V lookup: CDR1 MDHEN, CDR2 SYDVKM. The CDR3 is 15 amino acids.

This CDR3 is CASSYNKHTDTQYF. The CDR3 DNA reads TGTGCCAGCAGTTACAACAAACACACAGATACGCAGTATTTT. The chain combines TRBV6-5 with TRBJ2-3; no definite D call. The germline V and J ends were trimmed by 2 bases and 2 bases, with 8 bases remaining between them. This CDR3 region has 14 residues. CDR1 is MNHEY, CDR2 SVGAGI, per germline.

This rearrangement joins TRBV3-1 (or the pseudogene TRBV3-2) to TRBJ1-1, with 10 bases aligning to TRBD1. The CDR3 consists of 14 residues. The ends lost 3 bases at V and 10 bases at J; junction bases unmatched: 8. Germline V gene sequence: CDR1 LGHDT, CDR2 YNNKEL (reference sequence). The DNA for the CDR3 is TGTGCCAGCAGCCAGGGACAGGGGCCCCGCGGAGCTTTCTTT. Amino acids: CASSQGQGPRGAFF.

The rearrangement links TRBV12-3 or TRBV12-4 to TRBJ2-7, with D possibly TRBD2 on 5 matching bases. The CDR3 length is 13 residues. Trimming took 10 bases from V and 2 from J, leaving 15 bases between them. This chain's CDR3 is CATPPPGTYEQYF. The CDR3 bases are TGTGCCACCCCACCTCCGGGGACCTACGAGCAGTACTTC.

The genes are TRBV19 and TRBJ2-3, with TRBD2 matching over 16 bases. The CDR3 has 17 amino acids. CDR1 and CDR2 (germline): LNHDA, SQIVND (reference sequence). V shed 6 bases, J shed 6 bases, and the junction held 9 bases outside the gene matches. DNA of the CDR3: TGTGCCAGTAGCAATCTCGTGGGACTAGCGGGAGGGGATACGCAGTATTTT. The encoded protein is CASSNLVGLAGGDTQYF.

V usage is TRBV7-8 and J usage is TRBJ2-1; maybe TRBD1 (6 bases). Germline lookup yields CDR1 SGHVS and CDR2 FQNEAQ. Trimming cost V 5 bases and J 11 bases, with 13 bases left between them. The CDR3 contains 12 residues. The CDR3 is CASSRDTAKQFF. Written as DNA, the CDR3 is TGTGCCAGCAGCCGGGACACCGCAAAGCAGTTCTTC.

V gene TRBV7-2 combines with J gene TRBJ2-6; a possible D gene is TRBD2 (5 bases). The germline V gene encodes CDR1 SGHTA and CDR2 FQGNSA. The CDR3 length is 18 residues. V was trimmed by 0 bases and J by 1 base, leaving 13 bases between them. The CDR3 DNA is TGTGCCAGCAGCTTAGCGGTACGGGGTGCATCTGGGGCCAACGTCCTGACTTTC. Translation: CASSLAVRGASGANVLTF.

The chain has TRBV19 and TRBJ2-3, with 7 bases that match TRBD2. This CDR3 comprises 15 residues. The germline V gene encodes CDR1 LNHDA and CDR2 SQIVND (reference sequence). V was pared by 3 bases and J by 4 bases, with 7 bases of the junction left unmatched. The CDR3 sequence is CASSIGGRASDTQYF. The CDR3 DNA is TGTGCCAGTAGTATTGGGGGGAGGGCCTCAGATACGCAGTATTTT.

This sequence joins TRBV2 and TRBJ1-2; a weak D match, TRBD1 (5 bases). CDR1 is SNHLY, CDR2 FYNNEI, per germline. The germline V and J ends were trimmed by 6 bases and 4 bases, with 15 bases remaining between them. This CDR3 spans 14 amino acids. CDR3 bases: TGTGCCAGCAGGACGGGGGGTTATTCCTATGGCTACACCTTC. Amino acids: CASRTGGYSYGYTF.

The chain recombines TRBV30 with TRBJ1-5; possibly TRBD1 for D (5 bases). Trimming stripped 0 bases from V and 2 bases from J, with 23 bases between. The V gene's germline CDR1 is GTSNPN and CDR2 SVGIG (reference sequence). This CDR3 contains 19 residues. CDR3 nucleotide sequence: TGTGCCTGGAGTGTTTCGGCTTCGGGCTCGGGGGGAGGCAATCAGCCCCAGCATTTT. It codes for CAWSVSASGSGGGNQPQHF.

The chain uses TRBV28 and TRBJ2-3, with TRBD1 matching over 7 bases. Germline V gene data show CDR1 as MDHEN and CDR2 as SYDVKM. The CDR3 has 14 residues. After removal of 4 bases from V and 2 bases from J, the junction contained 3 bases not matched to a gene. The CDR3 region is CASSSTGYTDTQYF. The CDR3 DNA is TGTGCCAGCAGTTCGACAGGGTACACAGATACGCAGTATTTT.